These 22 T cell receptor beta chains came from one sample sequenced in a study of shared clonotypes between healthy human individuals. The protocol was immunoSEQ multiplex PCR, while the TCRdb copy is restricted to in-frame clones and leaves out a portion. The top ten clones hold 0.37% of a sample with over 2 million clones, around 92% of them seen once. The sample consisted of naive CD4+ T cells from PBMCs. Subset given: CD45RA+ positively selected. These TCRs come from a man aged 18 to 29 in good health. Some clones in this sample may be carry-over from other donors' samples.

V gene TRBV9 combines with J gene TRBJ2-1; 10 positions agree with TRBD2. Per germline, CDR1 SGDLS and CDR2 YYNGEE. The length of the CDR3 is 16 residues. The trim removed 4 bases at V and 7 bases at J, leaving 11 bases unmatched. DNA for the CDR3: TGTGCCAGCAGCCCCACCAGCGGGAGGGCTTGGAATGAGCAGTTCTTC. Amino acid sequence: CASSPTSGRAWNEQFF.

Notes on this clone: The same CDR3 arises from other DNA sequences in this sample as well. V usage is TRBV28 and J usage is TRBJ2-7; perhaps TRBD2 as D (6 bases). Germline V gene lookup returns CDR1 MDHEN and CDR2 SYDVKM. The CDR3 runs to 14 residues. V was clipped by 5 bases and J by 1 base, with 12 bases between them. The CDR3 bases are TGTGCCAGCAGTGGGAACGGGGGTTCCTACGAGCAGTACTTC. This encodes CASSGNGGSYEQYF.

This clone was found once. This sequence joins TRBV4-3 and TRBJ2-1; 9 bases are shared with TRBD2. This CDR3 comprises 15 residues. J gave up 14 bases and V 0 bases, and 11 bases lay outside the gene matches. Germline V lookup: CDR1 LGHNA, CDR2 YSLEER. DNA for the CDR3: TGCGCCAGCAGCCAAGAGCCGCGGGGACTAGCTACAAAGTTCTTC. Amino acids: CASSQEPRGLATKFF.

This sequence joins TRBV19 and TRBJ2-2; possibly TRBD1 or TRBD2 for D (5 bases each). Germline V gene data show CDR1 as LNHDA and CDR2 as SQIVND (reference sequence). Between the trimmed V and J ends, which lost 4 bases and 1 base, there was a span of 10 bases. The CDR3 is 15 amino acids. The CDR3: CASSTGRMNTGELFF. For the CDR3, the DNA is TGTGCCAGTAGTACGGGACGGATGAACACCGGGGAGCTGTTTTTT.

The chain employs TRBV18 and TRBJ1-4, with a tentative D call TRBD1 (5 bases). CDR1 and CDR2 from the germline V gene are KGHSH and LQKENI. The CDR3 loop spans 13 amino acids. Trimming cost V 5 bases and J 5 bases, with 9 bases left between them. In DNA form, the CDR3 reads TGTGCCAGCTCAATCGGGACCAATGAAAAACTGTTTTTT. Translation gives CASSIGTNEKLFF.

The rearrangement joins TRBV4-1 to TRBJ2-7, with 11 bases that match TRBD2. With V trimmed by 4 bases and J by 3 bases, 8 bases remained unmatched. The germline CDR1 and CDR2 sequences are MGHRA and YSYEKL. This CDR3 region has 16 residues. The CDR3 sequence: CASSPTVAGGRYEQYF. The CDR3 DNA follows: TGCGCCAGCAGCCCAACCGTAGCGGGAGGGCGCTACGAGCAGTACTTC.

The chain recombines TRBV30 with TRBJ1-2; possibly TRBD1 for D (5 bases). The CDR3 is 13 amino acids. Germline V gene data show CDR1 as GTSNPN and CDR2 as SVGIG (reference sequence). With 2 bases removed from V and 4 bases from J, the gap between germline ends came to 11 bases. The CDR3 loop is CAWSRQSSYGYTF. The CDR3 bases are TGTGCCTGGAGTAGACAGTCAAGCTATGGCTACACCTTC.

The rearrangement uses TRBV6-1 and TRBJ2-1; 11 bases agree with TRBD2. The J segment lost 5 bases and the V segment lost 5 bases, leaving 5 bases of the junction unmatched. The CDR3 runs to 15 residues. CDR1 is MNHNS, CDR2 SASEGT, per germline. CDR3 in DNA: TGTGCCAGCAGTACAGGACTAGCGGGTAACAATGAGCAGTTCTTC. Amino acids: CASSTGLAGNNEQFF.

Concerning this clone: A junction end diverges from the germline sequence, so it may reflect a read error. V is TRBV6-1 and J is TRBJ1-1; the D gene is possibly TRBD1 (5 bases). This CDR3 comprises 14 residues. The germline CDR1 and CDR2 sequences are MNHNS and SASEGT. This CDR3 reads CASSEPGDPAFSSF. CDR3 sequence (DNA): TGTGCCAGCAGTGAACCCGGGGACCCGGCTTTCAGTTCATTT.

Worth noting for this clone: Other DNA sequences of this sample code for an identical CDR3. The chain carries TRBV18 and TRBJ2-7; D might be TRBD1 or TRBD2, each matching 5 bases. This CDR3 has 13 residues. The germline V gene encodes CDR1 KGHSH and CDR2 LQKENI. The V end was cut by 3 bases, the J end by 3 bases, with 9 bases between. The CDR3 loop reads CASSPGTNYEQYF. In nucleotides, the CDR3 is TGTGCCAGCTCACCCGGGACGAACTACGAGCAGTACTTC.

This chain joins TRBV11-2 and TRBJ2-3; D is ambiguous. This CDR3 contains 15 residues. V was pared by 5 bases and J by 6 bases, with 18 bases between. Germline V gene data show CDR1 as SGHAT and CDR2 as FQNNGV. In nucleotides, the CDR3 is TGTGCCAGCAGCCATGATAGAGGCCCGGTGGATACGCAGTATTTT. Protein: CASSHDRGPVDTQYF.

This chain joins TRBV18 and TRBJ2-7; TRBD1 might be the D (7 bases). Trimming took off 8 bases at V and 7 bases at J, with 18 bases between the two ends. The length of the CDR3 is 13 residues. Germline CDR1 KGHSH, CDR2 LQKENI. The CDR3 coding sequence is TGTGCCAGCAAAGGAGAGGGGGCGGGGGAGCAGTACTTC. It codes for CASKGEGAGEQYF.

This clone has a single count. The sample contains more than one DNA sequence encoding this CDR3. CDR3 coding DNA: TGCGCCAGCAGCTTGGTACCAACCGGGGAGCTGTTTTTT. Protein: CASSLVPTGELFF. The chain links TRBV5-1 to TRBJ2-2; D ambiguous. Germline V gene lookup returns CDR1 SGHRS and CDR2 YFSETQ. Trimming took 0 bases from V and 5 from J, leaving 5 bases between them. The CDR3 runs to 13 residues. Looking up the rest from reference TRBV5-1 and TRBJ2-2 gives the full variable domain: KAGVTQTPRYLIKTRGQQVTLSCSPISGHRSVSWYQQTPGQGLQFLFEYFSETQRNKGNFPGRFSGRQFSNSRSEMNVSTLELGDSALYLCASSLVPTGELFFGEGSRLTVL.

The rearrangement joins TRBV28 to TRBJ2-5; 9 bases fit TRBD1. V was clipped by 3 bases and J by 6 bases; unmatched bases: 8. CDR1 is MDHEN and CDR2 is SYDVKM in the germline V gene. The CDR3 length is 15 residues. CDR3 residues: CASSFTGGALKTQYF. Here the CDR3 DNA reads TGTGCCAGCAGTTTCACAGGGGGCGCGTTAAAGACCCAGTACTTC.

The CDR3 sequence is CAWKRASYEQYF. The DNA for the CDR3 is TGTGCCTGGAAGAGGGCCTCCTACGAGCAGTACTTC. The rearrangement joins TRBV30 to TRBJ2-7; possible D gene TRBD2, 5 bases. Trimming removed 4 bases at V and 0 bases at J, with 7 bases between. The germline V gene encodes CDR1 GTSNPN and CDR2 SVGIG (reference sequence). This CDR3 has 12 amino acids.

The rearrangement links TRBV6-5 to TRBJ2-7; tentatively, D is TRBD1 or TRBD2 (5 bases each). Trimming took 2 bases from V and 3 from J, leaving 14 bases between them. The CDR3 totals 15 residues. Germline V lookup: CDR1 MNHEY, CDR2 SVGAGI. CDR3 DNA sequence: TGTGCCAGCAGTTACGATCCGGGACCGTACTACGAGCAGTACTTC. Amino acid sequence: CASSYDPGPYYEQYF.

About this clone itself: The sample contains more than one DNA sequence encoding this CDR3. The V and J genes are TRBV5-1 and TRBJ1-5; no definite D call. Germline V gene lookup returns CDR1 SGHRS and CDR2 YFSETQ. The germline V and J ends were trimmed by 0 bases and 5 bases, with 6 bases remaining between them. The CDR3 totals 13 residues. CDR3 DNA: TGCGCCAGCAGCTTGGCCCATGATCAGCCCCAGCATTTT. Its protein is CASSLAHDQPQHF.

The rearrangement uses TRBV7-8 and TRBJ1-2, with unresolved D. Germline CDR1 reads SGHVS; CDR2 reads FQNEAQ. The CDR3 sequence is 14 residues long. The V end lost 1 base, the J end lost 2 bases, and 8 bases lay between the germline ends. The CDR3 DNA reads TGTGCCAGCAGCTTAGTCGAGCAGAACTATGGCTACACCTTC. Translation gives CASSLVEQNYGYTF.

The chain carries TRBV5-4 and TRBJ1-4; D remains ambiguous. The CDR3 consists of 14 residues. CDR1 SGHNT and CDR2 YYREEE come from the germline V gene (reference sequence). With 4 bases removed from V and 4 bases from J, the gap between germline ends came to 11 bases. The CDR3 DNA sequence: TGTGCCAGCAGCCGTGACCAGAATAATGAAAAACTGTTTTTT. It codes for CASSRDQNNEKLFF.

In this sample, this clone turned up once. The V call is TRBV6-1, the J call TRBJ2-5, with 9 bases fitting TRBD1. The trim removed 4 bases at V and 4 bases at J, leaving 10 bases unmatched. In germline, CDR1 is MNHNS, CDR2 SASEGT. This CDR3 is built from 16 residues. CDR3 residues: CASSAGLGQGGETQYF. The CDR3, as DNA: TGTGCCAGCAGTGCGGGACTGGGACAGGGAGGAGAGACCCAGTACTTC.

The chain recombines TRBV28 with TRBJ2-1; D gene unclear. Trimming pared 4 bases from V and 9 bases from J, leaving 13 bases between. Germline V gene sequence: CDR1 MDHEN, CDR2 SYDVKM. This CDR3 contains 13 residues. The CDR3 here is CASSWGGGPEQFF. In DNA, the CDR3 is TGTGCCAGCAGTTGGGGTGGCGGTCCTGAGCAGTTCTTC.

The chain employs TRBV5-1 and TRBJ2-3, with no clear D. This CDR3 has 14 residues. The V gene lost 4 bases and the J gene lost 0 bases, with 9 bases spanning the gap. The germline gives CDR1 SGHRS, CDR2 YFSETQ. CDR3 amino acids: CASSTLPSTDTQYF. As DNA, the CDR3 is TGCGCCAGCAGCACCCTCCCTAGCACAGATACGCAGTATTTT.